These 21 T cell receptor beta chains were sequenced from one sample in a study of T-cell reconstitution after alpha-beta-depleted transplantation in children (dated by TCRdb to 2015 to 2016). The treatment or condition label corresponds to: allogeneic hematopoietic cell transplantation with graft depleted of TCRalphabeta T cells and CD19 B cells. Library preparation employed PCR. The sample was run on an Illumina HiSeq 2500. TCR library preparation used molecular barcoding, with unique molecular identifiers applied to normalize quantification of the TCRbeta repertoire. TCRdb cleaned the public reads at Q25 with fastp, built clones with MiXCR and kept in-frame beta chains. Records with the same CDR3 protein are collapsed into one entry carrying the most frequent genes and DNA. The sample has some 87,000 distinct CDR3 sequences on record, 15% to 17% of them singletons. 20% of the sample lies in the top ten.

The specimen was PBMCs, mostly from graft donor cells, collected 180 days after TCRalphabeta/CD19-depleted stem cell transplant. Receptors were obtained from a male patient aged 2-9 years who had a stem cell transplant for acute lymphoblastic leukemia, so the T cells may come from the graft donor.

This clonotype has more than one count but fewer than ten. The chain is built from TRBV10-3 and TRBJ1-5; possibly TRBD1 for D (5 bases). Germline V lookup: CDR1 ENHRY, CDR2 SYGVKD. The CDR3 is 15 residues long. The V end lost 3 bases, the J end lost 6 bases, and 15 bases lay between the germline ends. CDR3 region: CAISEGRQGGQPQHF. The CDR3 DNA follows: TGTGCCATCAGTGAAGGGCGGCAGGGAGGTCAGCCCCAGCATTTT.

This clonotype was recorded only once. This chain's CDR3 is CASSSRGWTYEQYF. The DNA of the CDR3 is TGTGCCAGCAGCTCTAGGGGTTGGACGTACGAGCAGTACTTC. This chain uses TRBV5-6 with TRBJ2-7, with D possibly TRBD1 on 5 matching bases. Trimming left V 3 bases short and J 4 bases short, with 14 bases between. The CDR3 is made up of 14 amino acids. Germline assignment: CDR1 SGHDT and CDR2 YYEEEE.

The table lists this clonotype with many counts. The chain combines TRBV20-1 with TRBJ2-2; D gene unclear. The CDR3 spans 13 residues. V shed 1 base and J shed 5 bases, with 8 bases lying between them. Germline loops: CDR1 DFQATT, CDR2 SNEGSKA (reference sequence). The CDR3 sequence: CSARGQWTGELFF. CDR3 bases: TGCAGTGCTAGAGGGCAGTGGACCGGGGAGCTGTTTTTT.

The chain carries TRBV5-1 and TRBJ2-3; 8 bases map to TRBD2. The CDR3 has 14 amino acids. Germline V CDR1 and CDR2: SGHRS, YFSETQ. With V trimmed by 4 bases and J by 1 base, 2 bases remained unmatched. The CDR3: CASSISGGTDTQYF. In DNA, the CDR3 is TGCGCCAGCAGCATTAGCGGGGGCACAGATACGCAGTATTTT.

Ten or more counts support this clonotype. The chain joins TRBV7-2 to TRBJ2-2; D not certain. The CDR3 covers 11 residues. V lost 4 bases and J 7 bases, leaving 4 bases between the germline ends. From germline, CDR1 is SGHTA and CDR2 FQGNSA. Written as DNA, the CDR3 is TGTGCCAGCAGCTGGTACGGGGAGCTGTTTTTT. Amino acid sequence: CASSWYGELFF.

Only a few counts were recorded for this clonotype. The chain combines TRBV4-1 with TRBJ2-3; D ambiguous. Trimming cost V 1 base and J 4 bases, with 3 bases left between them. Germline-derived CDR1 and CDR2 are MGHRA and YSYEKL. This CDR3 spans 12 amino acids. CDR3 protein: CASSQGPDTQYF. CDR3 nucleotide sequence: TGCGCCAGCAGCCAAGGGCCAGATACGCAGTATTTT.

The chain recombines TRBV15 with TRBJ2-1, with 7 bases matching TRBD2. The germline gives CDR1 LNHNV, CDR2 YYDKDF (reference sequence). After removal of 6 bases from V and 2 bases from J, the junction contained 1 base not matched to a gene. This CDR3 has 13 amino acids. CDR3 DNA sequence: TGTGCCACCAGGGCGGGAGCCTACAATGAGCAGTTCTTC. It is translated as CATRAGAYNEQFF.

The chain combines TRBV10-3 with TRBJ2-3, with D possibly TRBD2 on 6 matching bases. Trimming pared 7 bases from V and 4 bases from J, leaving 9 bases between. Germline CDR1 reads ENHRY; CDR2 reads SYGVKD. The CDR3 contains 12 residues. CDR3 DNA sequence: TGTGCCATCATGCTAGCGTCAGATACGCAGTATTTT. Translated: CAIMLASDTQYF.

This clonotype was counted many times. The chain links TRBV18 to TRBJ2-6; 9 bases match TRBD1. Germline CDR1 is KGHSH and CDR2 is LQKENI. The CDR3 runs 18 residues. The ends lost 3 bases at V and 0 bases at J; junction bases unmatched: 6. CDR3: CASSPSGQGFSGANVLTF. For the CDR3, the DNA is TGTGCCAGCTCACCCTCGGGACAGGGCTTCTCTGGGGCCAACGTCCTGACTTTC.

This clonotype has a count of ten or more. This rearrangement joins TRBV20-1 to TRBJ2-5; 8 positions match TRBD2. V lost 5 bases and J lost 3; bases outside the gene matches: 11. The CDR3 consists of 15 residues. Germline CDR1 is DFQATT and CDR2 is SNEGSKA (reference sequence). Here the CDR3 DNA reads TGCAGTGCTGAAACCGAGGGAGCGGGGGAAGAGACCCAGTACTTC. It yields the protein CSAETEGAGEETQYF.

The rearrangement joins TRBV29-1 to TRBJ2-3; D might be TRBD1 or TRBD2, each matching 5 bases. CDR1 is SQVTM, CDR2 ANQGSEA, per germline. Deletions cut 4 bases from V and 2 bases from J, with 10 bases between. The CDR3 has 13 residues. The CDR3 DNA is TGCAGCGTTGGTTGGGGGACCACAGATACGCAGTATTTT. Its translation is CSVGWGTTDTQYF.

The rearrangement joins TRBV6-5 to TRBJ2-6, with D perhaps TRBD1 or TRBD2 (5 bases each). Deletions cut 0 bases from V and 2 bases from J, with 14 bases between. The length of the CDR3 is 18 residues. Germline-derived CDR1 and CDR2 are MNHEY and SVGAGI. The CDR3 DNA reads TGTGCCAGCAGTTACTCGGCAGGGACCCCAACTGGGGCCAACGTCCTGACTTTC. Translated: CASSYSAGTPTGANVLTF.

The chain has TRBV6-5 and TRBJ2-2, with a possible D match to TRBD2 (6 bases). Trimming pared 4 bases from V and 2 bases from J, leaving 11 bases between. The germline V gene has CDR1 MNHEY and CDR2 SVGAGI. CDR3 length: 15 residues. Here the CDR3 DNA reads TGTGCCAGCAGTTTGGGGGGAACAAACACCGGGGAGCTGTTTTTT. Translating it yields CASSLGGTNTGELFF.

This rearrangement joins TRBV10-3 to TRBJ2-2, with unresolved D. The CDR3 sequence is 12 residues long. Germline V gene data show CDR1 as ENHRY and CDR2 as SYGVKD. V gave up 11 bases and J gave up 5 bases, with 12 bases separating them. CDR3 region: CASLRTTGELFF. The CDR3 coding sequence is TGTGCCTCCCTCCGAACAACCGGGGAGCTGTTTTTT.

This clonotype has more than one count but fewer than ten. The chain combines TRBV4-3 with TRBJ2-6; 7 positions agree with TRBD1. This CDR3 has 17 residues. The germline CDR1 and CDR2 sequences are LGHNA and YSLEER. V shed 0 bases and J 2 bases; nucleotides not matched to a gene: 4. DNA for the CDR3: TGCGCCAGCAGCCAAGACGTGACAGGGACTGGGGCCAACGTCCTGACTTTC. It yields the protein CASSQDVTGTGANVLTF.

This clonotype was observed a handful of times. The chain employs TRBV29-1 and TRBJ2-1; 11 nucleotides match TRBD1. The CDR3 extends over 17 amino acids. V was pared by 4 bases and J by 3 bases, with 11 bases of the junction left unmatched. Germline CDR1 and CDR2: SQVTM and ANQGSEA. The CDR3 loop reads CSVGAGQGVPFYNEQFF. CDR3 in DNA: TGCAGCGTTGGGGCGGGACAGGGGGTCCCATTCTACAATGAGCAGTTCTTC.

This clonotype was seen a handful of times. This chain joins TRBV6-5 and TRBJ1-5; 10 positions match TRBD1. The CDR3 runs 17 residues. V was pared by 2 bases and J by 6 bases, with 10 bases of the junction left unmatched. CDR1 and CDR2 from the germline V gene are MNHEY and SVGAGI. The CDR3 protein is CASSYPPGQGSVQPQHF. CDR3 DNA sequence: TGTGCCAGCAGTTACCCACCGGGACAGGGGTCGGTTCAGCCCCAGCATTTT.

V and J are TRBV20-1 and TRBJ1-2; 9 bases align to TRBD1. Losses at the gene ends were 3 bases for V and 7 bases for J; bases not matched to a gene: 12. The CDR3 covers 15 residues. The V gene's germline CDR1 is DFQATT and CDR2 SNEGSKA (reference sequence). The CDR3 sequence: CSASEDRGGLGGYTF. CDR3 nucleotides: TGCAGTGCTAGTGAGGACAGGGGAGGGTTAGGTGGCTACACCTTC.

The chain recombines TRBV20-1 with TRBJ2-7; 9 bases align to TRBD2. J was trimmed by 3 bases and V by 6 bases; bases with no gene match: 9. The CDR3 totals 14 residues. Germline V gene lookup returns CDR1 DFQATT and CDR2 SNEGSKA (reference sequence). The CDR3 DNA is TGCAGTGCGGATCTAGCGGGGTCATACTACGAGCAGTACTTC. Translation gives CSADLAGSYYEQYF.

This clonotype was seen more than once but under ten times. The gene calls are TRBV4-3 and TRBJ2-7; D call uncertain. The V end was cut by 1 base, the J end by 6 bases, with 16 bases between. Per the germline V gene, CDR1 is LGHNA and CDR2 is YSLEER. This CDR3 spans 15 amino acids. The CDR3 DNA reads as TGCGCCAGCAGCCAAGCCCGAAAGGCGATTGTCGAGCAGTACTTC. Translation gives CASSQARKAIVEQYF.

This clonotype was counted many times. The chain recombines TRBV7-8 with TRBJ1-2, with D possibly TRBD1 on 5 matching bases. CDR1 and CDR2 from the germline V gene are SGHVS and FQNEAQ. CDR3 length: 14 residues. Trimming shortened V by 5 bases and J by 5 bases, and 15 bases separated the two germline ends. The CDR3: CASSKYQGTYGYTF. As DNA, the CDR3 is TGTGCCAGCAGCAAGTATCAGGGAACGTATGGCTACACCTTC.